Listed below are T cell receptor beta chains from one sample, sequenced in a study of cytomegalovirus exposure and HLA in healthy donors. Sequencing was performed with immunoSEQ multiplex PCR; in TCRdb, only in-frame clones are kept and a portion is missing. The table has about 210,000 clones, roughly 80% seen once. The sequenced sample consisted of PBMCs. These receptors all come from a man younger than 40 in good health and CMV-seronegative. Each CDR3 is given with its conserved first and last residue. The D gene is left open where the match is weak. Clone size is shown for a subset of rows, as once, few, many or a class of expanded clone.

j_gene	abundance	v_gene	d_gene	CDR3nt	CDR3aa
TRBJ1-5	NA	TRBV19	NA	TGTGCCAGTAGTATTCTTAGAAGCAATCAGCCCCAGCATTTT	CASSILRSNQPQHF
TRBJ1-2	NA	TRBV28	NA	TGTGCCAGCAGTTTATATACAGATTACCGCTATGGCTACACCTTC	CASSLYTDYRYGYTF
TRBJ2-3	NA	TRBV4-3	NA	TGCGCCAGCAGCCGCCAGATTACAGATACGCAGTATTTT	CASSRQITDTQYF
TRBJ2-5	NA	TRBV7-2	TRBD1	TGTGCCAGCAGCTTCGTTACAGGGGAAGTGGGAGAGACCCAGTACTTC	CASSFVTGEVGETQYF
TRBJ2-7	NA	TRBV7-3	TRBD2	TGTGCCAGCAGCTTAAACAACGGGAGGGAGCAGTACTTC	CASSLNNGREQYF
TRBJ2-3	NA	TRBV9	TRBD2	TGTGCCAGCAGCGCGGAGCGGGGTTTAGATACGCAGTATTTT	CASSAERGLDTQYF
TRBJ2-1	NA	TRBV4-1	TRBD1	TGCGCCAGCAGCCAAGTAACTACAGGGGTGGTAAATGAGCAGTTCTTC	CASSQVTTGVVNEQFF
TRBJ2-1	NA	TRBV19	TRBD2	TGTGCCAGTGAGGGACTAGCGGGGGATGAGCAGTTCTTC	CASEGLAGDEQFF
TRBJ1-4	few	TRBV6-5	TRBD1	TGTGCCAGCAGTTATGACAGGGGTAACGAAAAACTGTTTTTT	CASSYDRGNEKLFF
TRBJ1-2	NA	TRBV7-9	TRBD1	TGTGCCAGCAGCTACAGGGGATTTGATGGCTACACCTTC	CASSYRGFDGYTF
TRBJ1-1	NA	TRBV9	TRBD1	TGTGCCAGCAGCGCTGAAAGGGGGCTGAACACTGAAGCTTTCTTT	CASSAERGLNTEAFF
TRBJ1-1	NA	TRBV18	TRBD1	TGTGCCAGCTCGCGGGACAGGGGGAACACTGAAGCTTTCTTT	CASSRDRGNTEAFF
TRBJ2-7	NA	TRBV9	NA	TGTGCCAGCAGCCCGCTAGAGGGGGAAGGCTACGAGCAGTACTTC	CASSPLEGEGYEQYF
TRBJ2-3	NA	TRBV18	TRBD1	TGTGCCAGCTTGGGACAGGGAGTAGATACGCAGTATTTT	CASLGQGVDTQYF
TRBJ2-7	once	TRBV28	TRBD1	TGTGCCAGCAACCCCAGGGACAGGGACTCTTACGAGCAGTACTTC	CASNPRDRDSYEQYF
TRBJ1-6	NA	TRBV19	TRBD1	TGTGCCAGTACCGCCGGGACAGGGGTTAATTCACCCCTCCACTTT	CASTAGTGVNSPLHF
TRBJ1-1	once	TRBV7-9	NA	TGTGCCAGCCGAGCCCTTCGGGACACTGAAGCTTTCTTT	CASRALRDTEAFF
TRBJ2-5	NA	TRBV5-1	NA	TGCGCCAGCAGGATGAACAGGTTGTTAAGAGAGACCCAGTACTTC	CASRMNRLLRETQYF
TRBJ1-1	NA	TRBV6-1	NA	TGTGCCAGCAGTCGGGTCGGCACTGAAGCTTTCTTT	CASSRVGTEAFF
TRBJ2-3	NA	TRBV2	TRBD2	TGTGCCAGCAGAGTGCTAGCGGGGGGGGTAGGCACAGATACGCAGTATTTT	CASRVLAGGVGTDTQYF
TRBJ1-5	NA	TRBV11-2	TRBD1	TGTGCCAGCAGCTCGGACAGGGTCAATCAGCCCCAGCATTTT	CASSSDRVNQPQHF
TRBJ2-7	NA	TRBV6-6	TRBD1	TGTGCCAGCAGACGGGACAGATCAGCCTACGAGCAGTACTTC	CASRRDRSAYEQYF
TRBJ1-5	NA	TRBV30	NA	TGTGCCTGGAGTGTACAGGAAGGTCAGCCCCAGCATTTT	CAWSVQEGQPQHF
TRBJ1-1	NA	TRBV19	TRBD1	TGTGCCAGTAGATCCCGACAGGGGGGGAACACTGAAGCTTTCTTT	CASRSRQGGNTEAFF
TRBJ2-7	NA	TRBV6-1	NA	TGTGCCAGCAGTGAATTAGTCAGGGGCTACGAGCAGTACTTC	CASSELVRGYEQYF
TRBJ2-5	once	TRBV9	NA	TGTGCCAGCAGCGTAGGCTGGGGAAGACAGGCAGAGACCCAGTACTTC	CASSVGWGRQAETQYF
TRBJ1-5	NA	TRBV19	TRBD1	TGTGCCAGTAGTACGGCGACAGGGGGAAAGGGTCAGCCCCAGCATTTT	CASSTATGGKGQPQHF
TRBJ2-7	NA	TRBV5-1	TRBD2	TGCGCCAGCAGCTTTACGGGGGGGAAGTACGAGCAGTACTTC	CASSFTGGKYEQYF
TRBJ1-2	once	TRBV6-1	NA	TGTGCCAGCAGTGAGGAGGACGACACGGACTACCTTAACTATGGCTACACCTTC	CASSEEDDTDYLNYGYTF
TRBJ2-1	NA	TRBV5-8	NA	TGTGCCAGCAGCCTAGGCGGGTCCCACAATGAGCAGTTCTTC	CASSLGGSHNEQFF
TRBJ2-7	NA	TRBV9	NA	TGTGCCAGCAGCGTAGCCTACGGGACTTACGAGCAGTACTTC	CASSVAYGTYEQYF
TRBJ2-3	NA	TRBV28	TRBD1	TGTGCCAGCACCTCCACCGGGACAGGGACAGATACGCAGTATTTT	CASTSTGTGTDTQYF
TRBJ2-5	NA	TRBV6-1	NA	TGTGCCAGCAGTGGACTGAACGAAGAGACCCAGTACTTC	CASSGLNEETQYF
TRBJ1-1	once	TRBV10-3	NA	TGTGCCATCAAGCGGGGGGACCACACTGAAGCTTTCTTT	CAIKRGDHTEAFF
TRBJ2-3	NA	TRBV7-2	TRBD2	TGTGCCAGCAGGCGGGGGATTAGCACAGATACGCAGTATTTT	CASRRGISTDTQYF
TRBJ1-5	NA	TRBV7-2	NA	TGTGCCAGCAGCCCCGGGGGGGAGGAAAATCAGCCCCAGCATTTT	CASSPGGEENQPQHF
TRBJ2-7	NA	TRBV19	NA	TGTGCCAGTAGTATCGGACTCCTCGGAACCTACGAGCAGTACTTC	CASSIGLLGTYEQYF